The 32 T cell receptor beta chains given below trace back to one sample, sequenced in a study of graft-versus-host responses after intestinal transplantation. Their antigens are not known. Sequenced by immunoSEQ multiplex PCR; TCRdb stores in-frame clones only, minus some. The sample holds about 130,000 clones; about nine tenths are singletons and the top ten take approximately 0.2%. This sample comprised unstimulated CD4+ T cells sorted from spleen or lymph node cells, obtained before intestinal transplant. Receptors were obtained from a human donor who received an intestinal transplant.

The CDR3: CASSLEPLNGYTF. DNA for the CDR3: TGTGCCAGCAGCTTAGAACCCTTAAATGGCTACACCTTC. The rearrangement links TRBV7-6 to TRBJ1-2, with unresolved D. Trimming shortened V by 1 base and J by 6 bases, and 9 bases separated the two germline ends. The CDR3 runs to 13 residues. Germline CDR1 is SGHVS and CDR2 is FNYEAQ. Variable domain in full (rest from reference TRBV7-6 and TRBJ1-2): GAGVSQSPRYKVTKRGQDVALRCDPISGHVSLYWYRQALGQGPEFLTYFNYEAQQDKSGLPNDRFSAERPEGSISTLTIQRTEQRDSAMYRCASSLEPLNGYTFGSGTRLTVV.

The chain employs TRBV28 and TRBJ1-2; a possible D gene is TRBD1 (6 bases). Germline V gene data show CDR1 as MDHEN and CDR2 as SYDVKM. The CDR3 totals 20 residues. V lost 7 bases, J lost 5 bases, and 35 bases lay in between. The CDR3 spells CASILKLPGAQVLWMYGYTF. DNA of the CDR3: TGTGCCAGCATACTAAAACTCCCAGGGGCCCAGGTTTTGTGGATGTATGGCTACACCTTC.

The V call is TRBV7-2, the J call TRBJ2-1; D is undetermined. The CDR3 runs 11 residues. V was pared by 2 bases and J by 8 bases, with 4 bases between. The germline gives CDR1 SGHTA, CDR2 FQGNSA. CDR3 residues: CASSLRYEQFF. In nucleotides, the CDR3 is TGTGCCAGCAGCTTAAGGTATGAGCAGTTCTTC.

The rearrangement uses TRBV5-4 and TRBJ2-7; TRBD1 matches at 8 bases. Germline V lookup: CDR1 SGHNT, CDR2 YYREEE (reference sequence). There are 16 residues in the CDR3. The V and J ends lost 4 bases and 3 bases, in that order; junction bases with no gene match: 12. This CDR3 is CASSTGTGWLDYEQYF. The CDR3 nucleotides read TGTGCCAGCAGCACCGGGACAGGCTGGTTGGACTACGAGCAGTACTTC.

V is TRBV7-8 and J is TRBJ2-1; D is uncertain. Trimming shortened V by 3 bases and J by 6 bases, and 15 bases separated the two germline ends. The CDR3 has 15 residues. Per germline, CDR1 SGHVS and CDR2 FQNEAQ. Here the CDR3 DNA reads TGTGCCAGCAGCTTTAGCTCCATGGCCGGCAATGAGCAGTTCTTC. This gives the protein CASSFSSMAGNEQFF.

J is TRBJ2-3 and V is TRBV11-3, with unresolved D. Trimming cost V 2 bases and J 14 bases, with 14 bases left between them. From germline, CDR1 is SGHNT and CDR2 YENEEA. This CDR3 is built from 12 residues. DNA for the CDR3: TGTGCCAGCAGCTTAAGGGAAGGCATGCCGTATTTT. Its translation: CASSLREGMPYF.

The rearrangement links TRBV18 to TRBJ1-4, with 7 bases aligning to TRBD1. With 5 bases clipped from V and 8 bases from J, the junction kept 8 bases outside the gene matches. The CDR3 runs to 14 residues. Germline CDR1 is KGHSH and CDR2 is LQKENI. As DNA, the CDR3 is TGTGCCAGCTCAACAGACAGGGCCAGCGAAAAACTGTTTTTT. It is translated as CASSTDRASEKLFF.

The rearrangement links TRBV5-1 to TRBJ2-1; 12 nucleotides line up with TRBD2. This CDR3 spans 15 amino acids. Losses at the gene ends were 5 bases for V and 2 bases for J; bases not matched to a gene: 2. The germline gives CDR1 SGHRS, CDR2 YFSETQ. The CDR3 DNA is TGCGCCAGCAGTCGGACTAGCGGGACCTACAATGAGCAGTTCTTC. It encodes CASSRTSGTYNEQFF.

In DNA form, the CDR3 reads TGTGCCAGCAGTTATCAGCCAACTAATGAAAAACTGTTTTTT. It yields the protein CASSYQPTNEKLFF. The chain links TRBV6-5 to TRBJ1-4; no reliable D call. CDR1 is MNHEY, CDR2 SVGAGI, per germline. Trimming pared 3 bases from V and 0 bases from J, leaving 5 bases between. CDR3 length: 14 residues.

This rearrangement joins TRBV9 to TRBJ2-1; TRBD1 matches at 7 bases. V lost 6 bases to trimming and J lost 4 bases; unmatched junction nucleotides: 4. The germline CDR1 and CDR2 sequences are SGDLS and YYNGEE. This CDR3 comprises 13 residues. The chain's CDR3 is CASTRDSYNEQFF. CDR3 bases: TGTGCCAGCACGAGGGACAGTTACAATGAGCAGTTCTTC.

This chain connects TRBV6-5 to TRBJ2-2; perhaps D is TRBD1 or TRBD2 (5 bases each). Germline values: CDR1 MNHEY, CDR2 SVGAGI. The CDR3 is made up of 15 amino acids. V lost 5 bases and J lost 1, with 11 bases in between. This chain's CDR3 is CASSVGRKNTGELFF. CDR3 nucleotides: TGTGCCAGCAGTGTGGGACGTAAGAACACCGGGGAGCTGTTTTTT.

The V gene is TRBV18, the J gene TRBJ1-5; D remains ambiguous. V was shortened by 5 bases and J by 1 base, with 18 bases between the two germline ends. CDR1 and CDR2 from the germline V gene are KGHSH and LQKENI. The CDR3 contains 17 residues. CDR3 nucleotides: TGTGCCAGCTCAACCTTGGACCTGGGAGAGAGCAATCAGCCCCAGCATTTT. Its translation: CASSTLDLGESNQPQHF.

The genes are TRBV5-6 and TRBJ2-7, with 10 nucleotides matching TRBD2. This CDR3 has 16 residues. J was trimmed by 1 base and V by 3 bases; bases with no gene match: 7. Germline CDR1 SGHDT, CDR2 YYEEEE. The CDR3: CASSWGAGGPSYEQYF. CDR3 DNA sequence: TGTGCCAGCAGCTGGGGAGCGGGAGGGCCTTCCTACGAGCAGTACTTC.

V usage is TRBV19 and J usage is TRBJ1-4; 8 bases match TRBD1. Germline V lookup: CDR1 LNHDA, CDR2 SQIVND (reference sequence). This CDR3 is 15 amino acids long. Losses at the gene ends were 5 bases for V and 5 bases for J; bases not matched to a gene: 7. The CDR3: CASSSPRGPNEKLFF. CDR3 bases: TGTGCCAGTAGTTCCCCCAGGGGGCCAAATGAAAAACTGTTTTTT.

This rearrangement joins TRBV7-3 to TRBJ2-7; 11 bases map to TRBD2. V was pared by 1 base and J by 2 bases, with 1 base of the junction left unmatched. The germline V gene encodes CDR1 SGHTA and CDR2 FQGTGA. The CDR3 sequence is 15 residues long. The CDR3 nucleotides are TGTGCCAGCAGCTTAATAGCGGGAGGGACCTACGAGCAGTACTTC. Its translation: CASSLIAGGTYEQYF. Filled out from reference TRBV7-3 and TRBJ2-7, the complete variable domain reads GAGVSQTPSNKVTEKGKYVELRCDPISGHTALYWYRQSLGQGPEFLIYFQGTGAADDSGLPNDRFFAVRPEGSVSTLKIQRTERGDSAVYLCASSLIAGGTYEQYFGPGTRLTVT.

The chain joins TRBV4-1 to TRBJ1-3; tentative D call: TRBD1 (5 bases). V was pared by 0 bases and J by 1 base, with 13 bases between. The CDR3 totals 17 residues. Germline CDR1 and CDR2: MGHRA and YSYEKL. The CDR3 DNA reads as TGCGCCAGCAGCCAAGATGTAAGGGGTTATTCTGGAAACACCATATATTTT. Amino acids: CASSQDVRGYSGNTIYF.

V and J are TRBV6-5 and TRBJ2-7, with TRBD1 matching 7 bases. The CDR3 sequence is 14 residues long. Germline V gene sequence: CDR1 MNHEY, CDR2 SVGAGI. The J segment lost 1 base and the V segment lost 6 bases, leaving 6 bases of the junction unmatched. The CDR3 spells CASRLETGSYEQYF. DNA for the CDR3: TGTGCCAGCAGGCTCGAGACAGGGTCCTACGAGCAGTACTTC.

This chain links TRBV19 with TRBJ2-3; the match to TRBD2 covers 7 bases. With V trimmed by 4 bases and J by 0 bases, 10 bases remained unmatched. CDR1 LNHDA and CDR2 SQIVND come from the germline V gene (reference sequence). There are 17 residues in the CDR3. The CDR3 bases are TGTGCCAGTAGTACCCTCCGAGCTAGCGGAAGCACAGATACGCAGTATTTT. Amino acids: CASSTLRASGSTDTQYF.

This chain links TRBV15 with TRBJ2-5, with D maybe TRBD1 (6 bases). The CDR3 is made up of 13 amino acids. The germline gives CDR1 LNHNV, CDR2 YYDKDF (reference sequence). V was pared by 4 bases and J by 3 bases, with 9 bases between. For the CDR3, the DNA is TGTGCCACCAGCACCCGGACAGAAGAGACCCAGTACTTC. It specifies CATSTRTEETQYF.

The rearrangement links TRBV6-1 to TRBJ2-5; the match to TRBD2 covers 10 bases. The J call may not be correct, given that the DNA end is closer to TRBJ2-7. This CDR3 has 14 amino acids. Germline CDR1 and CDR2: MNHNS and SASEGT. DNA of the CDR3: TGTGCCAGCAGACACCTAGCGGGAGAGGGCGAGCAGTACTTC. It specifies CASRHLAGEGEQYF.

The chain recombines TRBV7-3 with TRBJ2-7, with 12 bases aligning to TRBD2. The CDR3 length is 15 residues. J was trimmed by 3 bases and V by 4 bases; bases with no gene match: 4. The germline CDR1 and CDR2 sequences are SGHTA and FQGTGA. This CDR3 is CASSSWTSGNYEQYF. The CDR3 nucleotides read TGTGCCAGCAGCTCATGGACTAGCGGGAACTACGAGCAGTACTTC.

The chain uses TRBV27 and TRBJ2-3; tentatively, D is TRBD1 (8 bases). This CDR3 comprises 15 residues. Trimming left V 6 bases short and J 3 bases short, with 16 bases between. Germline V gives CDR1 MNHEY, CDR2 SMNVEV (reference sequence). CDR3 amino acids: CASSTYRGGTDTQYF. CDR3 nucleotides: TGTGCCAGCAGCACTTACAGGGGGGGAACAGATACGCAGTATTTT.

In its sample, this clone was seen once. The CDR3 sequence is CASSSTMTRNTEAFF. CDR3 bases: TGTGCCAGCAGCTCAACAATGACCCGGAACACTGAAGCTTTCTTT. The chain recombines TRBV7-6 with TRBJ1-1; D not certain. V lost 4 bases and J lost 1, with 13 bases in between. The CDR3 runs to 15 residues. CDR1 is SGHVS, CDR2 FNYEAQ, per germline.

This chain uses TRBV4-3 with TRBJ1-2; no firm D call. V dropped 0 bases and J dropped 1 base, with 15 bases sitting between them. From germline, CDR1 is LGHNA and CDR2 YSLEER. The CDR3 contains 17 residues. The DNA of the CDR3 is TGCGCCAGCAGCCAAGATCGGGCTTACTCTGATAACTATGGCTACACCTTC. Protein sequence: CASSQDRAYSDNYGYTF.

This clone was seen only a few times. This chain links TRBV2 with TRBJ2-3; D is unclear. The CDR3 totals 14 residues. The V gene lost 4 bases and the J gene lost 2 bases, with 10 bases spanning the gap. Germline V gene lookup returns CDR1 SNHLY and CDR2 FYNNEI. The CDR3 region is CASSARLTTDTQYF. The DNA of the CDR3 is TGTGCCAGCAGTGCGAGGCTCACCACAGATACGCAGTATTTT.

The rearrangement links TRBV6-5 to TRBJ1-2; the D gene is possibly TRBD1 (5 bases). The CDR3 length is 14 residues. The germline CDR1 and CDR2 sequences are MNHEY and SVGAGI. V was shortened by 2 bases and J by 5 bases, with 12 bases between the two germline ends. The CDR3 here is CASSYGGPRYGYTF. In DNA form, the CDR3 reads TGTGCCAGCAGTTACGGGGGACCGAGATATGGCTACACCTTC.

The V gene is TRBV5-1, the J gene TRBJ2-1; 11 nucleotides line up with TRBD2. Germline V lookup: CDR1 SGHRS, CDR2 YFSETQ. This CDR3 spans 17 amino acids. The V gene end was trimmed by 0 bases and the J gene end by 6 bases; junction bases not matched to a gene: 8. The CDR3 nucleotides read TGCGCCAGCAGCTTGGTTACTAGCGGGAGCCTGATCAATGAGCAGTTCTTC. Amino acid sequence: CASSLVTSGSLINEQFF.

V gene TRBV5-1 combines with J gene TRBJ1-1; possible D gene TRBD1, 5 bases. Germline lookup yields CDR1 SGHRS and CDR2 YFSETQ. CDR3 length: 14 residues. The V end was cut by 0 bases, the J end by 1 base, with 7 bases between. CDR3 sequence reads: CASSLVQGNTEAFF. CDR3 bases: TGCGCCAGCAGCTTGGTCCAGGGGAACACTGAAGCTTTCTTT.

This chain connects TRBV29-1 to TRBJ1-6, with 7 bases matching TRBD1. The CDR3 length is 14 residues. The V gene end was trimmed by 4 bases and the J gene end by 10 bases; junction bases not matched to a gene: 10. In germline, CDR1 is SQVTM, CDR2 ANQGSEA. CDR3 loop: CSVGDYRGGSPLHF. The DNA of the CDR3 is TGCAGCGTTGGGGACTACAGGGGTGGATCACCCCTCCACTTT.

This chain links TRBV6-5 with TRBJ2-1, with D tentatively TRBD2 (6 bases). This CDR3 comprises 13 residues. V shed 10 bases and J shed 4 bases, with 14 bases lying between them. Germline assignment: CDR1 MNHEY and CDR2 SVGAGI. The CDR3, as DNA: TGTGCCACCTCGGGTGGGAGGTACAATGAGCAGTTCTTC. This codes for CATSGGRYNEQFF.

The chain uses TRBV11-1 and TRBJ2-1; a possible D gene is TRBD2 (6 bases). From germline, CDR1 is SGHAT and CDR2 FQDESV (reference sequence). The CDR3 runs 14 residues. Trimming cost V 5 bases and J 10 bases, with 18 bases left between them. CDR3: CASSTQAEGLEQFF. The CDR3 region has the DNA TGTGCCAGCAGCACACAAGCGGAGGGGCTGGAGCAGTTCTTC.

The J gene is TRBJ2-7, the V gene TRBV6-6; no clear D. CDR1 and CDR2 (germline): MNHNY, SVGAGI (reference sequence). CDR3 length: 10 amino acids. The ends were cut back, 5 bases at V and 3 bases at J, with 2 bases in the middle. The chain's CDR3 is CASSDYEQYF. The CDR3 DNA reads TGTGCCAGCAGTGACTACGAGCAGTACTTC.